A single sample gave rise to the 10 T cell receptor beta chains below, sequenced in a study of T cells in Graves' hyperthyroidism and ophthalmopathy. It was RNA transcripts that yielded the amplified TCR beta CDR3 regions. Carried out on the TCR CDR3, a first-round RT-PCR used the HTBI primer set. TCRdb independently ran MiXCR on the multiplex PCR reads; one entry per CDR3 protein. The sample lists 550,000 to 700,000 distinct CDR3 sequences; just over 45% were seen once. Sample: peripheral blood or thyroid tissue (not recorded which). These receptors originate from an adult woman with Graves' disease, either hyperthyroidism or ophthalmopathy (not recorded which).

The chain carries TRBV2 and TRBJ1-3, with 12 bases fitting TRBD1. J gave up 8 bases and V 11 bases, and 16 bases lay outside the gene matches. Germline assignment: CDR1 SNHLY and CDR2 FYNNEI. The CDR3 totals 16 residues. The DNA for the CDR3 is TGTGCCTCAGTAAGGGACAGGGGGCGGTATGGCTACACCATATATTTT. This codes for CASVRDRGRYGYTIYF.

This clonotype was recorded only once. The J gene is TRBJ2-7, the V gene TRBV5-1; D gene unclear. Germline V CDR1 and CDR2: SGHRS, YFSETQ. Trimming left V 0 bases short and J 0 bases short, with 7 bases between. CDR3 length: 14 residues. The CDR3 nucleotides read TGCGCCAGCAGCTTGGAACTCAGCTCCTACGAGCAGTACTTC. Translating gives CASSLELSSYEQYF.

To note about this clonotype: This may stem from a read error, because a much larger clone lies one nucleotide away. The chain combines TRBV6-1 with TRBJ2-6; D uncertain. CDR3 size: 16 residues. CDR1 and CDR2 (germline): MNHNS, SASEGT. The V end was cut by 7 bases, the J end by 0 bases, with 13 bases between. The CDR3: CASIYIRSSGANVLTF. The CDR3 DNA is TGTGCCAGCATTTACATCCGAAGCTCTGGGGCCAACGTCCTGACTTTC.

In the case of this clonotype: A much larger clone lies a single base off, so this may be a read error. The J gene is TRBJ2-5, the V gene TRBV5-1; D possibly matches TRBD1 or TRBD2 (5 bases each). V was clipped by 4 bases and J by 9 bases, with 19 bases between them. The germline V gene has CDR1 SGHRS and CDR2 YFSETQ. The CDR3 is 14 amino acids. The CDR3 here is CASSDAGTVKAQYF. CDR3 sequence (DNA): TGCGCCAGCAGCGACGCCGGGACCGTTAAGGCCCAGTACTTC.

This clonotype was observed a few times. This may be a read error, as it is one base from a much larger clone. Likely a read error: the CDR3 ends without its conserved phenylalanine or tryptophan. V gene TRBV12-3 or TRBV12-4 combines with J gene TRBJ1-1; D call uncertain. Trimming pared 1 base from V and 4 bases from J, leaving 7 bases between. The CDR3 loop spans 13 amino acids. The CDR3 nucleotides read TGTGCCAGCAGTTTAGATAGTTCCACTGAAGCTTTCCTT. This codes for CASSLDSSTEAFL.

As for this clonotype: With a much larger clone just one base away, this may be a read error. This sequence joins TRBV25-1 and TRBJ1-5; TRBD1 matches 7 bases. CDR1 MGHDK and CDR2 SYGVNS come from the germline V gene. The CDR3 consists of 14 residues. This CDR3 reads CVSSETTGDQPQHF. The CDR3, as DNA: TGTGTCAGCAGTGAAACTACAGGGGATCAGCCCCAGCATTTT.

The V gene is TRBV29-1, the J gene TRBJ2-7; 8 bases agree with TRBD1. Germline V gives CDR1 SQVTM, CDR2 ANQGSEA. Trimming took 6 bases from V and 6 from J; bases not matched to a gene: 4. CDR3 size: 11 residues. Written as DNA, the CDR3 is TGCAGCGTCACGGACAGGGCCGAGCAGTACTTC. This translates into CSVTDRAEQYF.

The chain is built from TRBV29-1 and TRBJ2-3, with D maybe TRBD2 (6 bases). The CDR3 runs 12 residues. Trimming took 3 bases from V and 11 from J, leaving 15 bases between them. Looked up from germline, CDR1 is SQVTM and CDR2 is ANQGSEA. The CDR3 spells CSVEWGGAQQYF. In DNA form, the CDR3 reads TGCAGCGTTGAGTGGGGCGGGGCCCAGCAGTATTTT.

This clonotype was seen only once. J is TRBJ2-5 and V is TRBV7-2, with TRBD2 matching 9 bases. Germline V gene data show CDR1 as SGHTA and CDR2 as FQGNSA. The CDR3 runs 18 residues. The V gene end was trimmed by 6 bases and the J gene end by 4 bases; junction bases not matched to a gene: 18. CDR3 protein: CASSYSGSAGGPAETQYF. The CDR3 DNA is TGTGCCAGCAGTTACTCGGGCTCGGCGGGAGGGCCAGCAGAGACCCAGTACTTC.

This clonotype showed up many times. V is TRBV19 and J is TRBJ1-5; D possibly corresponds to TRBD1 (5 bases). This CDR3 spans 14 amino acids. Per the germline V gene, CDR1 is LNHDA and CDR2 is SQIVND (reference sequence). V was pared by 8 bases and J by 2 bases, with 13 bases between. CDR3 amino acids: CASASAGGNQPQHF. The CDR3 bases are TGTGCCAGTGCTAGCGCGGGGGGCAATCAGCCCCAGCATTTT.